The clone carrying this T cell receptor beta chain was picked up one time. The CDR3 totals 17 residues. CDR1 is MNHNS, CDR2 SASEGT, per germline. Trimming cost V 1 base and J 4 bases; bases outside gene matches: 10. The sample belongs to a study of neoadjuvant nivolumab and ipilimumab in lung cancer. In the study overall: Patients got nivolumab 3 mg/kg on days 1, 15 and 29; combination added ipilimumab 1 mg/kg day 1.

The data were produced by immunoSEQ multiplex PCR, yet TCRdb's version contains in-frame clones alone and is incomplete. The profile shows over 45,000 clones, 85% to 90% of them singletons. The sequence was collected from an adult with non-small cell lung cancer. Some clones in this sample may be carry-over from other donors' samples. The chain combines TRBV6-1 with TRBJ2-5; 9 nucleotides match TRBD2. The sample in question was blood, obtained before neoadjuvant nivolumab, alone or with ipilimumab. CDR3 residues: CASSEGGSGSSRETQYF. CDR3 bases: TGTGCCAGCAGTGAAGGTGGTAGCGGGAGTAGCCGAGAGACCCAGTACTTC.